This T cell receptor beta chain is from a study of cytomegalovirus exposure and HLA in healthy donors. Germline CDR1 LNHDA, CDR2 SQIVND (reference sequence). The CDR3 spans 15 residues. The trim removed 6 bases at V and 3 bases at J, leaving 10 bases unmatched. PCR was performed using 60 Vbeta and 13 Jbeta primers. The assay was immunoSEQ multiplex PCR, and TCRdb's table has in-frame clones only and misses some. This sample's table reports 130,000 or so clones. The clonotype was recovered from a woman between 18 and 29 years old in good health and CMV-seronegative. The chain carries TRBV19 and TRBJ2-7; 8 nucleotides match TRBD1. Sample: PBMCs. The DNA for the CDR3 is TGTGCCAGTAGCTCCGGGACAGGAACACACTACGAGCAGTACTTC. Encoded protein: CASSSGTGTHYEQYF.